The 29 T cell receptor beta chains below were found in one sample sequenced in a study of shared clonotypes between healthy human individuals. Terminally differentiated effector memory CD45RA+ cells were left out of the naive CD8 fraction, which was CD45RO-negative and positively selected for CCR7. Profiling relied on immunoSEQ multiplex PCR, and the TCRdb table lists in-frame clones only, not all of them. The sample holds 2 million or so clones, around 96% seen once. Sequencing used naive CD8+ T cells sorted from blood. The receptors come from a young man in good health.

The chain uses TRBV19 and TRBJ1-1; D gene ambiguous. Germline CDR1 reads LNHDA; CDR2 reads SQIVND (reference sequence). The CDR3 is made up of 11 amino acids. V lost 3 bases, J lost 6 bases, and 5 bases lay in between. This CDR3 is CASSIPAEAFF. For the CDR3, the DNA is TGTGCCAGTAGTATCCCGGCTGAAGCTTTCTTT.

The rearrangement uses TRBV4-1 and TRBJ2-5; TRBD1 is a possible D gene (6 bases). The V gene's germline CDR1 is MGHRA and CDR2 YSYEKL. Deletions cut 1 base from V and 4 bases from J, with 13 bases between. This CDR3 spans 15 amino acids. DNA of the CDR3: TGCGCCAGCAGCCAAGCCCCGGGACAAAGAGAGACCCAGTACTTC. It yields the protein CASSQAPGQRETQYF.

V is TRBV25-1 and J is TRBJ1-2; 7 bases map to TRBD1. The J segment lost 6 bases and the V segment lost 2 bases, leaving 9 bases of the junction unmatched. This CDR3 has 15 residues. Germline V gene data show CDR1 as MGHDK and CDR2 as SYGVNS. CDR3 DNA: TGTGCCAGCAGTGAAGAGAGGGAGGGGGCGCATGGCTACACCTTC. Translated: CASSEEREGAHGYTF.

A note on this clone: The sample contains more than one DNA sequence encoding this CDR3. The chain combines TRBV27 with TRBJ1-6, with D possibly TRBD1 on 5 matching bases. V lost 3 bases and J 7 bases, leaving 10 bases between the germline ends. The length of the CDR3 is 14 residues. Germline V gene sequence: CDR1 MNHEY, CDR2 SMNVEV (reference sequence). The CDR3 sequence: CASSFQGANSPLHF. Here the CDR3 DNA reads TGTGCCAGCAGTTTTCAGGGTGCCAATTCACCCCTCCACTTT.

This chain connects TRBV29-1 to TRBJ2-2; D perhaps matches TRBD1 (5 bases). The germline V gene has CDR1 SQVTM and CDR2 ANQGSEA. The CDR3 totals 15 residues. V was trimmed by 7 bases and J by 5 bases, leaving 20 bases between them. CDR3 protein: CSGVGEPCWTGELFF. DNA of the CDR3: TGCAGCGGCGTAGGGGAACCGTGTTGGACCGGGGAGCTGTTTTTT.

The V and J genes are TRBV7-9 and TRBJ1-4; D gene uncertain. Trimming shortened V by 1 base and J by 12 bases, and 12 bases separated the two germline ends. Germline loops: CDR1 SEHNR, CDR2 FQNEAQ (reference sequence). This CDR3 contains 13 residues. In nucleotides, the CDR3 is TGTGCCAGCAGCTTAGGGGAGGCGGTTGAACTGTTTTTT. Its protein product is CASSLGEAVELFF.

The genes are TRBV7-2 and TRBJ2-7, with TRBD1 matching 9 bases. J gave up 7 bases and V 4 bases, and 8 bases lay outside the gene matches. The CDR3 is 14 residues long. CDR1 is SGHTA and CDR2 is FQGNSA in the germline V gene. The CDR3 protein is CASSYTGGAREQYF. DNA for the CDR3: TGTGCCAGCAGCTACACAGGGGGCGCGAGGGAGCAGTACTTC.

The chain couples TRBV5-1 to TRBJ1-1; D is undetermined. V was cut by 3 bases and J by 5 bases, with 11 bases left in between. This CDR3 contains 13 residues. Germline values: CDR1 SGHRS, CDR2 YFSETQ. For the CDR3, the DNA is TGCGCCAGCAGCTGGACTAGAGGGACTGAAGCTTTCTTT. It encodes CASSWTRGTEAFF. Filled out from reference TRBV5-1 and TRBJ1-1, the complete variable domain reads KAGVTQTPRYLIKTRGQQVTLSCSPISGHRSVSWYQQTPGQGLQFLFEYFSETQRNKGNFPGRFSGRQFSNSRSEMNVSTLELGDSALYLCASSWTRGTEAFFGQGTRLTVV.

This clone has only a few counts. The rearrangement links TRBV6-1 to TRBJ2-3; D uncertain. The CDR3 is made up of 15 amino acids. Deletions cut 4 bases from V and 8 bases from J, with 19 bases between. Germline V CDR1 and CDR2: MNHNS, SASEGT. The CDR3 DNA sequence: TGTGCCAGCAGTGCGTTCACGGGCGCAACGACTACGCAGTATTTT. Protein product: CASSAFTGATTTQYF.

In the case of this clone: Other DNA variants within this sample encode the same CDR3. CDR3 bases: TGTGCCAGCAGTTTCTTGGGTCGGGAGACCCAGTACTTC. It translates to CASSFLGRETQYF. V usage is TRBV28 and J usage is TRBJ2-5; no definite D call. V lost 3 bases to trimming and J lost 5 bases, with 10 bases between them. The CDR3 runs to 13 residues. Germline V lookup: CDR1 MDHEN, CDR2 SYDVKM.

The chain joins TRBV4-3 to TRBJ2-1; TRBD1 matches 9 bases. V lost 0 bases, J lost 4 bases, and 4 bases stayed unmatched. This CDR3 has 16 amino acids. Per germline, CDR1 LGHNA and CDR2 YSLEER. CDR3 nucleotide sequence: TGCGCCAGCAGCCAAGATGTGGACAGGGGTTACAATGAGCAGTTCTTC. Protein sequence: CASSQDVDRGYNEQFF.

The J gene is TRBJ2-7, the V gene TRBV5-4, with D uncertain. CDR3 length: 11 amino acids. The germline CDR1 and CDR2 sequences are SGHNT and YYREEE (reference sequence). The V gene lost 0 bases and the J gene lost 6 bases, with 4 bases spanning the gap. CDR3 residues: CASSLATEQYF. The CDR3 bases are TGTGCCAGCAGCTTGGCGACCGAGCAGTACTTC.

This clone was counted only a few times. V is TRBV5-6 and J is TRBJ2-7; D uncertain. The CDR3 length is 13 residues. Per germline, CDR1 SGHDT and CDR2 YYEEEE. V gave up 1 base and J gave up 4 bases, with 9 bases separating them. The CDR3: CASSLTFSYEQYF. The DNA for the CDR3 is TGTGCCAGCAGCTTGACGTTCTCTTACGAGCAGTACTTC.

The V and J genes are TRBV7-6 and TRBJ1-4, with a possible D match to TRBD1 (5 bases). Trimming took 5 bases from V and 3 from J, leaving 19 bases between them. CDR1 SGHVS and CDR2 FNYEAQ come from the germline V gene. This CDR3 region has 17 residues. The CDR3 sequence is CASSLHPLDRPNEKLFF. CDR3 coding DNA: TGTGCCAGCAGCCTCCATCCCTTAGACAGACCTAATGAAAAACTGTTTTTT.

The rearrangement links TRBV15 to TRBJ1-4; 11 positions agree with TRBD1. Germline loops: CDR1 LNHNV, CDR2 YYDKDF (reference sequence). The trim removed 8 bases at V and 0 bases at J, leaving 2 bases unmatched. The CDR3 totals 15 residues. The CDR3 loop is CATWDRGATNEKLFF. The CDR3 region has the DNA TGTGCCACCTGGGACAGGGGGGCAACTAATGAAAAACTGTTTTTT.

The CDR3 loop reads CASSQNPHYGYTF. The DNA of the CDR3 is TGTGCCAGCAGCCAAAACCCGCATTATGGCTACACCTTC. The chain carries TRBV28 and TRBJ1-2, with D uncertain. The CDR3 is 13 residues long. Trimming removed 6 bases at V and 5 bases at J, with 13 bases between. Germline V lookup: CDR1 MDHEN, CDR2 SYDVKM.

This chain connects TRBV5-1 to TRBJ1-3; D is uncertain. The germline V gene encodes CDR1 SGHRS and CDR2 YFSETQ. The V and J ends lost 2 bases and 0 bases respectively, with 6 bases between them. CDR3 size: 14 residues. DNA for the CDR3: TGCGCCAGCAGCTTCAGTGACTCTGGAAACACCATATATTTT. Protein sequence: CASSFSDSGNTIYF.

The chain couples TRBV10-2 to TRBJ2-3; D may be TRBD1 (6 bases). The CDR3 is 12 amino acids. V was cut by 6 bases and J by 5 bases, with 9 bases left in between. In germline, CDR1 is WSHSY, CDR2 SAAADI. The CDR3 here is CASRSGEDTQYF. The CDR3 nucleotides read TGCGCCAGCAGGTCAGGGGAAGATACGCAGTATTTT.

The chain employs TRBV10-1 and TRBJ2-5; D gene ambiguous. There are 13 residues in the CDR3. The V gene lost 6 bases and the J gene lost 7 bases, with 15 bases spanning the gap. CDR1 and CDR2 (germline): WNHNN, SYGVQD (reference sequence). In nucleotides, the CDR3 is TGCGCCAGCAGCCAAACTACCTCGGGGACCCAGTACTTC. This codes for CASSQTTSGTQYF.

This sequence joins TRBV7-9 and TRBJ2-3; D gene uncertain. This CDR3 is built from 13 residues. Germline assignment: CDR1 SEHNR and CDR2 FQNEAQ (reference sequence). V was shortened by 3 bases and J by 4 bases, with 8 bases between the two germline ends. The CDR3, as DNA: TGTGCCAGCAGCTTTTCCTGGCCAGATACGCAGTATTTT. It is translated as CASSFSWPDTQYF.

The chain links TRBV28 to TRBJ2-3; D is unclear. The germline V gene encodes CDR1 MDHEN and CDR2 SYDVKM. The CDR3 is 14 amino acids. Between the trimmed V and J ends, which lost 6 bases and 0 bases, there was a span of 10 bases. CDR3 protein: CASSRSSSTDTQYF. The CDR3 coding sequence is TGTGCCAGCAGCAGATCCTCCAGCACAGATACGCAGTATTTT. Supplemented by reference TRBV28 and TRBJ2-3, the full variable domain reads DVKVTQSSRYLVKRTGEKVFLECVQDMDHENMFWYRQDPGLGLRLIYFSYDVKMKEKGDIPEGYSVSREKKERFSLILESASTNQTSMYLCASSRSSSTDTQYFGPGTRLTVL.

This clone was detected only once. CDR3 protein: CASSQPLQGAGTEAFF. The CDR3 DNA reads TGTGCCAGCAGCCAACCTCTACAGGGGGCGGGGACTGAAGCTTTCTTT. The chain recombines TRBV14 with TRBJ1-1; 9 positions match TRBD1. Trimming removed 2 bases from V and 5 bases from J; junction bases left unmatched: 9. The CDR3 consists of 16 residues. Per the germline V gene, CDR1 is SGHDN and CDR2 is FVKESK.

Remarks on this clone: The likely explanation is a read error, given a far larger clone one base away. This chain links TRBV6-5 with TRBJ2-5, with TRBD2 matching 15 bases. From germline, CDR1 is MNHEY and CDR2 SVGAGI. The CDR3 has 14 residues. J gave up 4 bases and V 6 bases, and 0 bases lay outside the gene matches. In nucleotides, the CDR3 is TGTGCCAGCAGGGGACTAGCGGGAGGAGAGACCCAGTACTTC. Its translation is CASRGLAGGETQYF.

The chain combines TRBV19 with TRBJ2-7; the D gene is possibly TRBD1 (5 bases). Germline CDR1 LNHDA, CDR2 SQIVND (reference sequence). V lost 4 bases and J 4 bases, leaving 5 bases between the germline ends. CDR3 length: 11 amino acids. The CDR3 sequence is CASSKGYEQYF. CDR3 DNA: TGTGCCAGTAGTAAGGGGTACGAGCAGTACTTC.

A remark on this clone: This same CDR3 is encoded by further DNA sequences in the sample. The V and J genes are TRBV6-6 and TRBJ2-7; D remains unclear. The CDR3 contains 11 residues. V was cut by 1 base and J by 4 bases, with 2 bases left in between. CDR1 is MNHNY, CDR2 SVGAGI, per germline (reference sequence). The CDR3 spells CASSYLYEQYF. In DNA, the CDR3 is TGTGCCAGCAGTTACTTATACGAGCAGTACTTC.

The rearrangement joins TRBV5-6 to TRBJ2-7; TRBD2 matches at 9 bases. The V gene end was trimmed by 3 bases and the J gene end by 3 bases; junction bases not matched to a gene: 4. CDR1 is SGHDT, CDR2 YYEEEE, per germline. This CDR3 region has 14 residues. The CDR3 nucleotides read TGTGCCAGCAGCTATAGCGGGAGCGTCTACGAGCAGTACTTC. Its translation: CASSYSGSVYEQYF.

As for this clone: Other DNA sequences in this sample translate to the same CDR3. The V call is TRBV30, the J call TRBJ2-3; tentative D call: TRBD2 (5 bases). Trimming removed 0 bases from V and 2 bases from J, with 9 bases in between. In germline, CDR1 is GTSNPN, CDR2 SVGIG (reference sequence). This CDR3 is built from 14 residues. The CDR3 DNA reads as TGTGCCTGGAGTGTAGGCGGGTTCACAGATACGCAGTATTTT. This encodes CAWSVGGFTDTQYF.

The chain recombines TRBV7-9 with TRBJ2-7, with TRBD1 matching 7 bases. Losses at the gene ends were 6 bases for V and 1 base for J; bases not matched to a gene: 3. The CDR3 sequence is 13 residues long. Germline CDR1 reads SEHNR; CDR2 reads FQNEAQ (reference sequence). The CDR3, as DNA: TGTGCCAGCAGACCGACAGGGTCCTACGAGCAGTACTTC. Translation: CASRPTGSYEQYF.

The chain is built from TRBV4-1 and TRBJ2-7; D possibly matches TRBD1 or TRBD2 (5 bases each). Germline V gives CDR1 MGHRA, CDR2 YSYEKL. The CDR3 loop spans 15 amino acids. Trimming took off 0 bases at V and 3 bases at J, with 12 bases between the two ends. CDR3 loop: CASSQDWRGDYEQYF. CDR3 sequence (DNA): TGCGCCAGCAGCCAAGATTGGCGAGGGGACTACGAGCAGTACTTC.